This T cell receptor beta chain was retrieved from a study of T-cell reconstitution after alpha-beta-depleted transplantation in children. Overall study findings and caveats: There were reportedly several hundred expanded graft clones from which alpha-beta T cells came about two months after transplant.

The authors prepared the TCRbeta library with unique molecular identifiers. TCRdb fed the PCR reads into MiXCR, producing one record per CDR3 protein. The profile shows around 300,000 distinct CDR3 sequences, around 10% of them singletons. Germline CDR1 reads DFQATT; CDR2 reads SNEGSKA (reference sequence). The CDR3 length is 17 residues. Trimming pared 4 bases from V and 5 bases from J, leaving 24 bases between. In its sample, this clonotype was seen many times. Its specificity is unknown. The source is a male patient aged 2 to 10 who had a stem cell transplant for chronic granulomatous disease, so the T cells may come from the graft donor. The rearrangement links TRBV20-1 to TRBJ2-1, with D unclear. Source: peripheral blood, taken 180 days after TCRalphabeta/CD19-depleted stem cell transplant. The CDR3 DNA reads as TGCAGTGCTAAAGAGGTGGAAACTTTCCTTCTGCACAATGAGCAGTTCTTC. It is translated as CSAKEVETFLLHNEQFF.